The sequence of this T cell receptor (beta chain) was determined in a study of T cells in Graves' hyperthyroidism and ophthalmopathy. What was amplified from RNA transcripts were TCR beta CDR3 regions. The HTBI primer set drove a first-round RT-PCR of the TCR CDR3. TCRdb fed the multiplex PCR reads into MiXCR, producing one record per CDR3 protein. The sample has roughly 290,000 distinct CDR3 sequences; roughly 13% are singletons. Recently diagnosed hyperthyroidism of less than 2 months' duration affected patients aged 18 to 65. Findings and limits, study-wide: Blood shared most expanded thyroid clonotypes above 0.001. In validation, the model predicted ophthalmopathy. These predictions came a median about 6 months before onset.

The V gene's germline CDR1 is MGHDK and CDR2 SYGVNS. V dropped 0 bases and J dropped 5 bases, with 5 bases sitting between them. The CDR3 runs 14 residues. This clonotype appeared many times. Its antigen is undetermined. V is TRBV25-1 and J is TRBJ2-6; D is ambiguous. The clonotype comes from a woman aged 40 to 55 with Graves' hyperthyroidism. The material sequenced was blood. DNA of the CDR3: TGTGCCAGCAGTGAATATGGGAGGGCCAACGTCCTGACTTTC. It translates to CASSEYGRANVLTF.